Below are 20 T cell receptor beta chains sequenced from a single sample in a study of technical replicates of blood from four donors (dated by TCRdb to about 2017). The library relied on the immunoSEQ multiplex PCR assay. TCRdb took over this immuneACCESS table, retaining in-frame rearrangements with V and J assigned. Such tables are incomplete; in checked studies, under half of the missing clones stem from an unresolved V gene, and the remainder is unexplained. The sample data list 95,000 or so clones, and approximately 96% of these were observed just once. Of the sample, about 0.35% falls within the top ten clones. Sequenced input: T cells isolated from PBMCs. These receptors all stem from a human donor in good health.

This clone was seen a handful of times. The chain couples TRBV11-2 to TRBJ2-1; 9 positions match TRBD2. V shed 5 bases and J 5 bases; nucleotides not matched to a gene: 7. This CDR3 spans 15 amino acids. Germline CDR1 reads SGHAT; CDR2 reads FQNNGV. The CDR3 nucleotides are TGTGCCAGCAGCCTGAGCGGGAGGATGAACAATGAGCAGTTCTTC. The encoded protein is CASSLSGRMNNEQFF.

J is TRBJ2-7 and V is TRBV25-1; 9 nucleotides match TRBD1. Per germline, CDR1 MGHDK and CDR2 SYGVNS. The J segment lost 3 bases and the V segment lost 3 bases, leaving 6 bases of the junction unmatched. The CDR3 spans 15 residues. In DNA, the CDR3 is TGTGCCAGCAGTGATTTGGACAGGGGTAACTACGAGCAGTACTTC. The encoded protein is CASSDLDRGNYEQYF.

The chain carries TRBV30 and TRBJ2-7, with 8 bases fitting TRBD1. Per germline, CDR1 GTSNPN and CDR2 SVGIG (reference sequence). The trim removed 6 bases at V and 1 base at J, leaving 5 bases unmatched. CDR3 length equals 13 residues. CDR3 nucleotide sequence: TGTGCCTGCAGGGGGCCGCCGTCCTACGAGCAGTACTTC. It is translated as CACRGPPSYEQYF. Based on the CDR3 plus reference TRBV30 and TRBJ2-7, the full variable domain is SQTIHQWPATLVQPVGSPLSLECTVEGTSNPNLYWYRQAAGRGLQLLFYSVGIGQISSEVPQNLSASRPQDRQFILSSKKLLLSDSGFYLCACRGPPSYEQYFGPGTRLTVT.

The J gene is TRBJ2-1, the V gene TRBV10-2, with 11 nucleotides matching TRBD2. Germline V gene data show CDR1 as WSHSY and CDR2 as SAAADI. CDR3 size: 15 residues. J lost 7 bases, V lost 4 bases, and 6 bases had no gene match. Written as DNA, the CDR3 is TGCGCCAGCAGTGTTACTAGCGGGAGAGGGAATGAGCAGTTCTTC. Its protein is CASSVTSGRGNEQFF.

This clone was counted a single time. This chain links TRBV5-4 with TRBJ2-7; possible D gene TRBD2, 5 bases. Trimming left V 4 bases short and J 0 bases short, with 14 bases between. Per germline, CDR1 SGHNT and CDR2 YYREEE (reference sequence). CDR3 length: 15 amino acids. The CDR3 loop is CASSEDSALSYEQYF. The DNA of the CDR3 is TGTGCCAGCAGCGAGGATAGCGCACTCTCCTACGAGCAGTACTTC.

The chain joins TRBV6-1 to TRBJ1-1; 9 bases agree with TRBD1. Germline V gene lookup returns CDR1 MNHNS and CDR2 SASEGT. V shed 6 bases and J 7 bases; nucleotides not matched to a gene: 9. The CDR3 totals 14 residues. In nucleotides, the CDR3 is TGTGCCAGCAGGACCGGGACAGGGTGGGTTGAAGCTTTCTTT. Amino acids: CASRTGTGWVEAFF.

The CDR3 nucleotides read TGTGCCAGCAGCCCTCCGGCAGGGCTGACGGCTAATCCCTACGAGCAGTACTTC. It codes for CASSPPAGLTANPYEQYF. J is TRBJ2-7 and V is TRBV5-4; TRBD1 might be the D (5 bases). Trimming stripped 4 bases from V and 2 bases from J, with 25 bases between. Germline V gene lookup returns CDR1 SGHNT and CDR2 YYREEE (reference sequence). This CDR3 has 18 residues.

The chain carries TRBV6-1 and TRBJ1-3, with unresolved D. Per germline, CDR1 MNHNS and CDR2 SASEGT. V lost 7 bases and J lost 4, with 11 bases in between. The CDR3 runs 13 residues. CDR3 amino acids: CASTPLGGNTIYF. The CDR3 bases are TGTGCCAGCACTCCCCTCGGGGGAAACACCATATATTTT.

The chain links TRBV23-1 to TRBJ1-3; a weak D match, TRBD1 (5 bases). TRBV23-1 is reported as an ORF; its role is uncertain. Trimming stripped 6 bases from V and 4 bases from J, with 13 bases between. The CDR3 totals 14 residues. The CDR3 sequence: CASRGRAVGNTIYF. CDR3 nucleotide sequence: TGCGCCAGCAGGGGGCGAGCCGTCGGAAACACCATATATTTT.

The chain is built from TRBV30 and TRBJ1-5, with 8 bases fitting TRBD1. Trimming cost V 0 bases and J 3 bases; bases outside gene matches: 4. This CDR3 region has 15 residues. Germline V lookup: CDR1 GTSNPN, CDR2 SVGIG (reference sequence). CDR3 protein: CAWSVMTGANQPQHF. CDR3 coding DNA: TGTGCCTGGAGTGTTATGACAGGGGCCAATCAGCCCCAGCATTTT.

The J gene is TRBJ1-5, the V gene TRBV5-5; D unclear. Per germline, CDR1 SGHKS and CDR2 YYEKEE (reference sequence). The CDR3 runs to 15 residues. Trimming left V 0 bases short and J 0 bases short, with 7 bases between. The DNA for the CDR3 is TGTGCCAGCAGCTTGGGCCCCTATAGCAATCAGCCCCAGCATTTT. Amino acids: CASSLGPYSNQPQHF.

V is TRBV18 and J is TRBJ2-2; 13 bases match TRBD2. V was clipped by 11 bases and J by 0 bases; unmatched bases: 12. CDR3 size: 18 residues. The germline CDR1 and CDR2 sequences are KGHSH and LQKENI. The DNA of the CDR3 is TGTGCCTTCCCAGGGACTAGCGGGATTGCAACGAACACCGGGGAGCTGTTTTTT. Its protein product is CAFPGTSGIATNTGELFF.

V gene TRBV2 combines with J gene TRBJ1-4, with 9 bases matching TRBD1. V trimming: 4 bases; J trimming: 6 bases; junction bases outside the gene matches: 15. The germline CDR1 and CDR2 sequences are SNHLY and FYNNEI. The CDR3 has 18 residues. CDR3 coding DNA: TGTGCCAGCAGTGGGAATGGGGGACAGGGAAGAAGGGATGAAAAACTGTTTTTT. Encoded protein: CASSGNGGQGRRDEKLFF.

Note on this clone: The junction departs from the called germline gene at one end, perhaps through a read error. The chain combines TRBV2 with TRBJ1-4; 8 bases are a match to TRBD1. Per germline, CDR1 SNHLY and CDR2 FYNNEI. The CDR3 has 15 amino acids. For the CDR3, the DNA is TGTGCCAGCAGGGAAGACAGGGGTGCTAATGAAAAACTGTTTTTT. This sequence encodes CASREDRGANEKLFF.

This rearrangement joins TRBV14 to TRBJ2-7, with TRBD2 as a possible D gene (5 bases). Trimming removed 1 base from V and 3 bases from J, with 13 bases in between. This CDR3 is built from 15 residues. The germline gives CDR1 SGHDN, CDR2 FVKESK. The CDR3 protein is CASSQVEAGRYEQYF. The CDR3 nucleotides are TGTGCCAGCAGCCAAGTGGAGGCCGGTCGCTACGAGCAGTACTTC.

This chain's CDR3 is CANSPPGEGKWYF. The CDR3, as DNA: TGTGCCAACAGCCCCCCGGGGGAAGGGAAGTGGTACTTC. The chain couples TRBV28 to TRBJ2-7, with TRBD2 as a possible D gene (6 bases). The V end was cut by 10 bases, the J end by 12 bases, with 25 bases between. Germline-derived CDR1 and CDR2 are MDHEN and SYDVKM. This CDR3 is built from 13 residues.

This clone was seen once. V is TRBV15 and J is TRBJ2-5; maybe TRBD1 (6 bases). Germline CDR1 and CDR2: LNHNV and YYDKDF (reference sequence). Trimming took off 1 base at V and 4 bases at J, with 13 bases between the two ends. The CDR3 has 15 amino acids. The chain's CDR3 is CATSRVAGVVETQYF. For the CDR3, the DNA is TGTGCCACCAGCAGAGTGGCAGGGGTTGTAGAGACCCAGTACTTC. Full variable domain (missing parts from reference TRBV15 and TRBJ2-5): DAMVIQNPRYQVTQFGKPVTLSCSQTLNHNVMYWYQQKSSQAPKLLFHYYDKDFNNEADTPDNFQSRRPNTSFCFLDIRSPGLGDTAMYLCATSRVAGVVETQYFGPGTRLLVL.

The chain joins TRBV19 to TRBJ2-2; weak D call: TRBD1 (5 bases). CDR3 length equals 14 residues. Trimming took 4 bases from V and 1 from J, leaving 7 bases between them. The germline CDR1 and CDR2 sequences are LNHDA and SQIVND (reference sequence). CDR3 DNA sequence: TGTGCCAGTAGTAGGGGCCGGAACACCGGGGAGCTGTTTTTT. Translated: CASSRGRNTGELFF. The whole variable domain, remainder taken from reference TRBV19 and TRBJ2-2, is DGGITQSPKYLFRKEGQNVTLSCEQNLNHDAMYWYRQDPGQGLRLIYYSQIVNDFQKGDIAEGYSVSREKKESFPLTVTSAQKNPTAFYLCASSRGRNTGELFFGEGSRLTVL.

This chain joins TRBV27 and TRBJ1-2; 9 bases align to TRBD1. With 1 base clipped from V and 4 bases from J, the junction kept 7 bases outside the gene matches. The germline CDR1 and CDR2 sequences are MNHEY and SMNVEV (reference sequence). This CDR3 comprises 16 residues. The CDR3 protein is CASSLLPGTGFYGYTF. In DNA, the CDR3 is TGTGCCAGCAGTTTATTGCCCGGGACAGGGTTCTATGGCTACACCTTC.

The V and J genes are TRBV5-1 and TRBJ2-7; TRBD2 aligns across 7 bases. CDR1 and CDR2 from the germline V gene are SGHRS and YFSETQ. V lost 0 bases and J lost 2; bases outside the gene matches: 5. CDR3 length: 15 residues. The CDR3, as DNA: TGCGCCAGCAGCTTGGAGACTAGCCTTCCCTACGAGCAGTACTTC. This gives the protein CASSLETSLPYEQYF.